This is a list of T cell receptor beta chains from one sample in a study of T cell repertoires in cytomegalovirus infection. Each CDR3 protein gets one entry after TCRdb re-called the reads with MiXCR. The table has about 300,000 distinct CDR3 sequences, 9.6% seen once. The sample comprised PBMCs. The receptor source for this set is a human donor in good health (CMV status not recorded). Some clones in this sample may be carry-over from other donors' samples. Both conserved end residues are part of each CDR3.

v_gene,j_gene,CDR3aa
TRBV19,TRBJ2-2,CASSTTDRITGELFF
TRBV4-2,TRBJ2-5,CASSWGLAGGETQYF
TRBV2,TRBJ1-1,CAVRRTEISEAFF
TRBV6-2/TRBV6-3,TRBJ2-1,CASSYSGSYNEQFF
TRBV28,TRBJ1-1,CASSLSRGNTEAFF
TRBV6-2/TRBV6-3,TRBJ2-2,CASSYGVGELFF
TRBV24-1,TRBJ1-5,CATSDPGQGQPQHF
TRBV29-1,TRBJ2-1,CSVGPKDREVEQFF
TRBV7-9,TRBJ2-1,CASSLVVYEQFF
TRBV2,TRBJ1-1,CASSKDRGAFF
TRBV10-3,TRBJ2-7,CATLKTGTEIYEQYF
TRBV7-9,TRBJ2-1,CASSLVGGRRNEQFF
TRBV28,TRBJ1-2,CASSLGPGRQNYGYTF
TRBV19,TRBJ2-7,CASSIGQGFEQYF
TRBV20-1,TRBJ1-4,CSTQIRTGRSEKLFF